This record concerns one T cell receptor beta chain sequence. The antigen remains undetermined. These data originate in a study of T cell repertoires in ileal Crohn's disease. Study outcomes and limitations: Every patient over 26.8% clonality showed endoscopic recurrence.

Time point meaning: inflamed ileum from the surgical specimen. Patients were adults with ileal or ileocolonic Crohn's disease needing resection. Measured with immunoSEQ multiplex PCR; TCRdb has only the in-frame clones, and not every one. The table lists roughly 8,000 clones, approximately 85% of them singletons. Germline CDR1 reads GTSNPN; CDR2 reads SVGIG (reference sequence). With 5 bases removed from V and 12 bases from J, the gap between germline ends came to 14 bases. This CDR3 comprises 12 residues. The sequence derives from an adult with Crohn's disease. The rearrangement joins TRBV30 to TRBJ1-6; D perhaps matches TRBD1 (5 bases). Sequenced material: ileal tissue. The CDR3 nucleotides read TGTGCCTGGGCGCAGGGCTCCGGACCCCTCCACTTT. Its translation: CAWAQGSGPLHF.